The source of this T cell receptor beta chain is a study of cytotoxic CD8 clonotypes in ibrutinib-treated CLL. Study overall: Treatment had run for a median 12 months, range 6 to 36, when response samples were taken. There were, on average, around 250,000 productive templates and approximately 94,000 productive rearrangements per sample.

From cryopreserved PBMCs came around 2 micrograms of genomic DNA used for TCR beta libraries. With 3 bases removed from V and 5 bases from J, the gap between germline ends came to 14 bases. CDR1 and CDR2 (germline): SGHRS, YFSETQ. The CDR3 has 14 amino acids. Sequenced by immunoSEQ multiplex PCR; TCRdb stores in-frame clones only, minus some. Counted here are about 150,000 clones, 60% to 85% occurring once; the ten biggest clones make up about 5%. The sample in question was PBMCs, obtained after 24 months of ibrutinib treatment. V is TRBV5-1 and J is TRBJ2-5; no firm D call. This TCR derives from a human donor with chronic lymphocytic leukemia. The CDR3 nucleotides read TGCGCCAGCAGCTCGTTAACCACCCGGGAGACCCAGTACTTC. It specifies CASSSLTTRETQYF.